The next 27 T cell receptor beta chains were all read from a single sample in a study of T cells in localized non-small cell lung cancer. TCRdb's table, derived via immunoSEQ multiplex PCR, lists solely in-frame clones and lacks some. Among roughly 7,300 clones listed, about 91% were seen once. Here the sequenced sample was peripheral blood mononuclear cells, taken before any cancer treatment. The receptors originated from a male donor at least 60 years old with stage II lung adenocarcinoma.

V and J are TRBV6-5 and TRBJ2-5; a weak D match, TRBD1 (7 bases). This CDR3 spans 16 amino acids. Germline V gives CDR1 MNHEY, CDR2 SVGAGI. With 0 bases removed from V and 5 bases from J, the gap between germline ends came to 16 bases. The CDR3 coding sequence is TGTGCCAGCAGTTACTCCCCTGGAGGGGGCCGGGAGACCCAGTACTTC. This gives the protein CASSYSPGGGRETQYF.

The V and J genes are TRBV11-2 and TRBJ1-4; D remains ambiguous. V was cut by 1 base and J by 8 bases, with 5 bases left in between. The CDR3 covers 12 residues. Germline loops: CDR1 SGHAT, CDR2 FQNNGV. CDR3 coding DNA: TGTGCCAGCAGCTTAGGAAGGGAAAAACTGTTTTTT. Translation gives CASSLGREKLFF.

The gene calls are TRBV5-4 and TRBJ1-1; D gene unclear. Germline CDR1 is SGHNT and CDR2 is YYREEE (reference sequence). V was trimmed by 3 bases and J by 11 bases, leaving 14 bases between them. This CDR3 has 12 residues. CDR3 DNA sequence: TGTGCCAGCAGCTCGAGCGGTCTAGACGCTTTCTTT. Translated, it gives CASSSSGLDAFF. The entire variable domain, with the rest obtained from reference TRBV5-4 and TRBJ1-1, is as follows: ETGVTQSPTHLIKTRGQQVTLRCSSQSGHNTVSWYQQALGQGPQFIFQYYREEENGRGNFPPRFSGLQFPNYSSELNVNALELDDSALYLCASSSSGLDAFFGQGTRLTVV.

The chain recombines TRBV11-2 with TRBJ1-2; 12 positions match TRBD1. From germline, CDR1 is SGHAT and CDR2 FQNNGV. V lost 3 bases and J lost 8; bases outside the gene matches: 16. This CDR3 has 18 amino acids. CDR3 in amino acids: CASSFSYQGQGAWRGYTF. The CDR3 bases are TGTGCCAGCAGCTTCTCCTACCAGGGACAGGGGGCATGGAGGGGCTACACCTTC.

The J gene is TRBJ1-1, the V gene TRBV6-5; unclear D gene. The V gene lost 5 bases and the J gene lost 7 bases, with 8 bases spanning the gap. The CDR3 totals 11 residues. CDR1 is MNHEY, CDR2 SVGAGI, per germline. CDR3 loop: CASSGVSEAFF. DNA for the CDR3: TGTGCCAGCAGTGGGGTCAGTGAAGCTTTCTTT.

This chain uses TRBV7-9 with TRBJ2-7; 7 bases match TRBD1. The CDR3 contains 13 residues. In germline, CDR1 is SEHNR, CDR2 FQNEAQ (reference sequence). V was pared by 5 bases and J by 7 bases, with 8 bases of the junction left unmatched. The chain's CDR3 is CASSRQGLGEQYF. The CDR3 DNA reads TGTGCCAGCAGCAGACAGGGCCTGGGGGAGCAGTACTTC. Full variable domain (missing parts from reference TRBV7-9 and TRBJ2-7): DTGVSQNPRHKITKRGQNVTFRCDPISEHNRLYWYRQTLGQGPEFLTYFQNEAQLEKSRLLSDRFSAERPKGSFSTLEIQRTEQGDSAMYLCASSRQGLGEQYFGPGTRLTVT.

The chain combines TRBV6-5 with TRBJ2-2; the D gene could be TRBD1 or TRBD2 (5 bases each). CDR1 and CDR2 from the germline V gene are MNHEY and SVGAGI. This CDR3 comprises 14 residues. Trimming stripped 6 bases from V and 4 bases from J, with 12 bases between. The CDR3 bases are TGTGCCAGCAGGGAGGACACCTCCACCGGGGAGCTGTTTTTT. It specifies CASREDTSTGELFF.

This CDR3 is CASSFEGQSNQPQHF. CDR3 bases: TGTGCCAGCAGCTTCGAGGGGCAGAGCAATCAGCCCCAGCATTTT. The chain uses TRBV7-8 and TRBJ1-5; D possibly corresponds to TRBD1 (5 bases). Germline V gene sequence: CDR1 SGHVS, CDR2 FQNEAQ. The CDR3 covers 15 residues. Trimming pared 3 bases from V and 1 base from J, leaving 10 bases between.

The rearrangement links TRBV7-9 to TRBJ2-5; TRBD1 agrees at 11 bases. The CDR3 is made up of 16 amino acids. Losses at the gene ends were 0 bases for V and 4 bases for J; bases not matched to a gene: 4. The germline gives CDR1 SEHNR, CDR2 FQNEAQ (reference sequence). CDR3 residues: CASSLAGQGARETQYF. The CDR3 nucleotides read TGTGCCAGCAGCTTAGCCGGACAGGGGGCGCGAGAGACCCAGTACTTC.

The chain combines TRBV4-1 with TRBJ2-7, with 7 nucleotides matching TRBD1. The ends lost 5 bases at V and 2 bases at J; junction bases unmatched: 0. Germline CDR1 MGHRA, CDR2 YSYEKL. CDR3 length: 12 residues. The DNA of the CDR3 is TGCGCCAGCAGCGACAGGGCCTACGAGCAGTACTTC. Protein sequence: CASSDRAYEQYF.

The CDR3 loop is CASSIGQGRDTIYF. The DNA for the CDR3 is TGTGCCAGCAGCATCGGACAGGGGCGAGACACCATATATTTT. This chain connects TRBV7-2 to TRBJ1-3, with 9 bases identical to TRBD1. Germline CDR1 and CDR2: SGHTA and FQGNSA. After removal of 5 bases from V and 8 bases from J, the junction contained 7 bases not matched to a gene. The CDR3 consists of 14 residues.

CDR3 region: CASSPTTRSNQFF. CDR3 coding DNA: TGTGCCAGCAGCCCCACCACCAGGTCTAATCAGTTCTTC. The chain carries TRBV7-2 and TRBJ2-1; D call uncertain. V gave up 5 bases and J gave up 13 bases, with 18 bases separating them. Germline V gives CDR1 SGHTA, CDR2 FQGNSA. This CDR3 spans 13 amino acids.

The rearrangement uses TRBV29-1 and TRBJ2-5, with 7 bases identical to TRBD1. Germline V gene data show CDR1 as SQVTM and CDR2 as ANQGSEA. This CDR3 spans 16 amino acids. With 4 bases clipped from V and 1 base from J, the junction kept 12 bases outside the gene matches. The CDR3 spells CSVGGKNRGIQETQYF. CDR3 nucleotides: TGCAGCGTTGGGGGCAAAAACAGGGGAATCCAAGAGACCCAGTACTTC. Based on the CDR3 plus reference TRBV29-1 and TRBJ2-5, the full variable domain is SAVISQKPSRDICQRGTSLTIQCQVDSQVTMMFWYRQQPGQSLTLIATANQGSEATYESGFVIDKFPISRPNLTFSTLTVSNMSPEDSSIYLCSVGGKNRGIQETQYFGPGTRLLVL.

The chain has TRBV11-2 and TRBJ2-5; 9 bases line up with TRBD1. Trimming cost V 2 bases and J 9 bases; bases outside gene matches: 10. Germline V CDR1 and CDR2: SGHAT, FQNNGV. The CDR3 is made up of 15 amino acids. The CDR3: CASSLSLGQGRAQYF. The CDR3 bases are TGTGCCAGCAGCTTAAGTTTGGGACAGGGAAGAGCCCAGTACTTC.

The gene calls are TRBV7-9 and TRBJ1-3; 7 bases line up with TRBD1. The CDR3 is 14 residues long. V lost 5 bases to trimming and J lost 4 bases; unmatched junction nucleotides: 5. Looked up from germline, CDR1 is SEHNR and CDR2 is FQNEAQ (reference sequence). The CDR3 DNA follows: TGTGCCAGCAGCATACCGGGACAGGGAAACACCATATATTTT. Amino acid sequence: CASSIPGQGNTIYF.

This sequence joins TRBV7-9 and TRBJ2-7; 7 nucleotides match TRBD2. The CDR3 is made up of 17 amino acids. J lost 0 bases, V lost 5 bases, and 13 bases had no gene match. Germline CDR1 and CDR2: SEHNR and FQNEAQ (reference sequence). For the CDR3, the DNA is TGTGCCAGCAGCCTCTCCTGGGGGGGACGGAGCTCCTACGAGCAGTACTTC. Its protein product is CASSLSWGGRSSYEQYF.

This clone occurred a few times. The rearrangement links TRBV5-8 to TRBJ1-6; D is uncertain. V lost 10 bases, J lost 10 bases, and 15 bases lay in between. CDR1 and CDR2 (germline): SGHTS, YDEGEE. The CDR3 spans 12 residues. This CDR3 reads CAYEEGLSPLHF. As DNA, the CDR3 is TGTGCCTACGAGGAAGGGCTGTCACCCCTCCACTTT.

This chain uses TRBV2 with TRBJ2-7, with D possibly matching TRBD1 (6 bases). The CDR3 loop spans 14 amino acids. Germline loops: CDR1 SNHLY, CDR2 FYNNEI. V dropped 10 bases and J dropped 1 base, with 17 bases sitting between them. In DNA, the CDR3 is TGTGCCACCCAACGGGGACAAGAATCCTACGAGCAGTACTTC. It is translated as CATQRGQESYEQYF.

The gene calls are TRBV19 and TRBJ2-5; no reliable D call. Germline V gene lookup returns CDR1 LNHDA and CDR2 SQIVND (reference sequence). V was trimmed by 7 bases and J by 5 bases, leaving 23 bases between them. CDR3 length: 16 residues. The CDR3 loop is CASMSMGTGVGETQYF. For the CDR3, the DNA is TGTGCCAGTATGTCGATGGGAACTGGCGTAGGGGAGACCCAGTACTTC.

The chain uses TRBV29-1 and TRBJ2-3, with 12 bases identical to TRBD2. Per germline, CDR1 SQVTM and CDR2 ANQGSEA. The CDR3 consists of 15 residues. V shed 5 bases, J shed 3 bases, and the junction held 6 bases outside the gene matches. The CDR3 DNA follows: TGCAGCGTTTCTCCGGGGACTAGCGGGACAGATACGCAGTATTTT. It yields the protein CSVSPGTSGTDTQYF.

V and J are TRBV4-3 and TRBJ1-2; 7 bases match TRBD1. The V and J ends lost 4 bases and 5 bases, in that order; junction bases with no gene match: 7. CDR1 and CDR2 (germline): LGHNA, YSLEER. The CDR3 has 14 residues. CDR3 bases: TGCGCCAGCAGCCGAGGACAGGCCGGGTATGGCTACACCTTC. It codes for CASSRGQAGYGYTF.

The gene calls are TRBV7-2 and TRBJ2-3; 8 positions match TRBD2. Germline CDR1 SGHTA, CDR2 FQGNSA. CDR3 length: 17 residues. The J segment lost 2 bases and the V segment lost 6 bases, leaving 13 bases of the junction unmatched. For the CDR3, the DNA is TGTGCCAGCAGGACAATCTCACTAGCGGCCTCCACAGATACGCAGTATTTT. Translating gives CASRTISLAASTDTQYF.

The chain recombines TRBV7-2 with TRBJ2-7, with D possibly matching TRBD1 (6 bases). CDR1 and CDR2 (germline): SGHTA, FQGNSA. V lost 0 bases and J 2 bases, leaving 20 bases between the germline ends. This CDR3 region has 18 residues. The CDR3 is CASSLAGANGRITYEQYF. For the CDR3, the DNA is TGTGCCAGCAGCTTAGCGGGGGCGAATGGCCGGATAACCTACGAGCAGTACTTC.

The chain uses TRBV29-1 and TRBJ1-2, with D unclear. The CDR3 is 13 amino acids. V was clipped by 2 bases and J by 1 base, with 8 bases between them. Germline assignment: CDR1 SQVTM and CDR2 ANQGSEA. The CDR3 coding sequence is TGCAGCGTTGAATCTGTGGTTAACTATGGCTACACCTTC. As protein: CSVESVVNYGYTF. Full variable domain (rest looked up from reference TRBV29-1 and TRBJ1-2): SAVISQKPSRDICQRGTSLTIQCQVDSQVTMMFWYRQQPGQSLTLIATANQGSEATYESGFVIDKFPISRPNLTFSTLTVSNMSPEDSSIYLCSVESVVNYGYTFGSGTRLTVV.

The genes are TRBV19 and TRBJ1-4, with TRBD1 as a possible D gene (6 bases). Trimming took 3 bases from V and 8 from J, leaving 16 bases between them. The germline CDR1 and CDR2 sequences are LNHDA and SQIVND (reference sequence). There are 15 residues in the CDR3. The CDR3 reads CASSMDTGLAEKLFF. CDR3 nucleotide sequence: TGTGCCAGTAGTATGGACACAGGGTTGGCGGAAAAACTGTTTTTT.

V usage is TRBV19 and J usage is TRBJ1-2, with TRBD1 as a possible D gene (5 bases). Trimming removed 6 bases at V and 5 bases at J, with 16 bases between. Germline CDR1 reads LNHDA; CDR2 reads SQIVND (reference sequence). This CDR3 comprises 14 residues. CDR3 nucleotides: TGTGCCAGTAGGGACTCAGGGTACTTTTATGGCTACACCTTC. Translated, it gives CASRDSGYFYGYTF.

The genes are TRBV5-1 and TRBJ2-5; 7 positions match TRBD2. V lost 4 bases to trimming and J lost 4 bases; unmatched junction nucleotides: 10. This CDR3 has 15 residues. Germline CDR1 SGHRS, CDR2 YFSETQ. In DNA form, the CDR3 reads TGCGCCAGCAGCGCCACGGCGGGGGAGGGAGAGACCCAGTACTTC. Residues: CASSATAGEGETQYF.